The 32 T cell receptor beta chains listed next were all sequenced from one sample in a study of technical replicates of blood from a handful of donors (dated by TCRdb to the late 2010s). The method behind the library was the immunoSEQ multiplex PCR assay. The clones in this table, taken by TCRdb from immuneACCESS, are in-frame only. Not every clone is retained; where verified, under half of the shortfall comes from an unresolved V gene, and the cause of the rest is unknown. The sample yields over 70,000 clones; 90% to 95% were counted once. About 4.3% of the sample goes to the ten largest clones. Input material: PBMCs. All receptors come from a human donor in good health. Some clones in this sample may be carry-over from other donors' samples.

This clone has a single count. The rearrangement links TRBV11-2 to TRBJ2-1, with 9 bases that match TRBD1. The CDR3 loop spans 15 amino acids. Germline CDR1 reads SGHAT; CDR2 reads FQNNGV. The junction had 9 bases not matched to a gene; V was cut back by 5 bases and J by 7 bases. The CDR3: CASSLGQGQINEQFF. Written as DNA, the CDR3 is TGTGCCAGCAGCCTTGGACAGGGGCAGATAAATGAGCAGTTCTTC. Supplemented by reference TRBV11-2 and TRBJ2-1, the full variable domain reads EAGVAQSPRYKIIEKRQSVAFWCNPISGHATLYWYQQILGQGPKLLIQFQNNGVVDDSQLPKDRFSAERLKGVDSTLKIQPAKLEDSAVYLCASSLGQGQINEQFFGPGTRLTVL.

The chain employs TRBV6-5 and TRBJ2-1, with 8 bases aligning to TRBD2. This CDR3 has 12 residues. V lost 5 bases to trimming and J lost 13 bases; unmatched junction nucleotides: 7. Germline V lookup: CDR1 MNHEY, CDR2 SVGAGI. Written as DNA, the CDR3 is TGTGCCAGCAGTCCCGCGGGGGGCCGACAGTTCTTC. It codes for CASSPAGGRQFF.

The chain combines TRBV18 with TRBJ1-4; D not certain. The V end was cut by 3 bases, the J end by 8 bases, with 10 bases between. CDR1 KGHSH and CDR2 LQKENI come from the germline V gene. This CDR3 has 13 amino acids. The CDR3 bases are TGTGCCAGCTCACCGCCGGTGGTGGAAAAACTGTTTTTT. Amino acid sequence: CASSPPVVEKLFF.

The V call is TRBV4-3, the J call TRBJ2-5; 8 bases align to TRBD2. Germline CDR1 is LGHNA and CDR2 is YSLEER. The V and J ends lost 4 bases and 7 bases, in that order; junction bases with no gene match: 14. CDR3 length equals 16 residues. In DNA form, the CDR3 reads TGCGCCAGCAGCCCGGGGGGGGCAAGATTTACGGGGACCCAGTACTTC. Its translation is CASSPGGARFTGTQYF.

The rearrangement uses TRBV4-2 and TRBJ2-1; 9 bases fit TRBD2. The germline CDR1 and CDR2 sequences are LGHNA and YNFKEQ. The V segment lost 0 bases and the J segment 7 bases; nucleotides outside the gene matches: 7. The CDR3 consists of 16 residues. CDR3 loop: CASSQDGTRGGNEQFF. The CDR3 region has the DNA TGTGCCAGCAGCCAAGATGGTACGCGGGGGGGGAATGAGCAGTTCTTC.

This chain connects TRBV4-3 to TRBJ2-1; 7 bases are shared with TRBD2. The CDR3 extends over 14 amino acids. CDR1 LGHNA and CDR2 YSLEER come from the germline V gene. Germline trimming cut 4 bases from V and 9 bases from J; bases unmatched to any gene: 9. In DNA form, the CDR3 reads TGCGCCAGCAGCCGAACACTAGCGATCATTGAGCAGTTCTTC. Translated: CASSRTLAIIEQFF.

This chain connects TRBV5-4 to TRBJ2-5, with unresolved D. CDR3 length equals 15 residues. Germline V lookup: CDR1 SGHNT, CDR2 YYREEE (reference sequence). V gave up 0 bases and J gave up 5 bases, with 14 bases separating them. CDR3 bases: TGTGCCAGCAGCTTGGCCGGCAGAACGCGGGAGACCCAGTACTTC. It specifies CASSLAGRTRETQYF.

This sequence joins TRBV4-3 and TRBJ1-5; D is ambiguous. The CDR3 loop spans 17 amino acids. Deletions cut 1 base from V and 1 base from J, with 14 bases between. The germline CDR1 and CDR2 sequences are LGHNA and YSLEER. CDR3 nucleotides: TGCGCCAGCAGCCAAGCCCTAGGAGGGTTCAGCAATCAGCCCCAGCATTTT. Translation gives CASSQALGGFSNQPQHF.

The chain joins TRBV6-5 to TRBJ1-1, with 7 bases identical to TRBD1. CDR3 size: 13 residues. J was trimmed by 4 bases and V by 5 bases; bases with no gene match: 4. Germline V gene sequence: CDR1 MNHEY, CDR2 SVGAGI. The CDR3 DNA reads TGTGCCAGCAGTACGGGACAGTTCACTGAAGCTTTCTTT. Translating it yields CASSTGQFTEAFF.

The genes are TRBV14 and TRBJ2-7; D is perhaps TRBD1 (5 bases). CDR3 size: 15 residues. Germline lookup yields CDR1 SGHDN and CDR2 FVKESK. Deletions cut 3 bases from V and 4 bases from J, with 16 bases between. As DNA, the CDR3 is TGTGCCAGCAGCCAGATACAGGAAATGGGGTACGAGCAGTACTTC. As protein: CASSQIQEMGYEQYF.

The chain employs TRBV19 and TRBJ1-1; D is unresolved. Germline V gene data show CDR1 as LNHDA and CDR2 as SQIVND (reference sequence). V was cut by 10 bases and J by 0 bases, with 15 bases left in between. The CDR3 loop spans 14 amino acids. The CDR3 DNA reads TGTGCCACCTCCCCCAGGTATCTGAACACTGAAGCTTTCTTT. Protein product: CATSPRYLNTEAFF.

The V and J genes are TRBV2 and TRBJ1-4; 8 bases are a match to TRBD1. Losses at the gene ends were 6 bases for V and 8 bases for J; bases not matched to a gene: 8. CDR1 and CDR2 (germline): SNHLY, FYNNEI. CDR3 length: 14 residues. The CDR3 nucleotides are TGTGCCAGCAGCCCAGGGGGCTTCGACGAAAAACTGTTTTTT. It translates to CASSPGGFDEKLFF.

This clone was recorded only once. The genes are TRBV7-6 and TRBJ2-3; 10 bases map to TRBD2. This CDR3 region has 17 residues. Looked up from germline, CDR1 is SGHVS and CDR2 is FNYEAQ. V was clipped by 0 bases and J by 0 bases; unmatched bases: 3. CDR3 sequence reads: CASSLAGLAVSTDTQYF. As DNA, the CDR3 is TGTGCCAGCAGCTTAGCTGGACTAGCGGTGAGCACAGATACGCAGTATTTT.

The chain couples TRBV11-2 to TRBJ1-2; no firm D call. Germline values: CDR1 SGHAT, CDR2 FQNNGV. This CDR3 is 14 amino acids long. The V and J ends lost 4 bases and 8 bases respectively, with 17 bases between them. CDR3 protein: CASSSPPPLRGYTF. CDR3 coding DNA: TGTGCCAGCAGCTCACCACCACCGTTGCGGGGCTACACCTTC.

V is TRBV27 and J is TRBJ2-1, with 15 bases identical to TRBD2. Trimming removed 7 bases from V and 7 bases from J; junction bases left unmatched: 8. CDR1 MNHEY and CDR2 SMNVEV come from the germline V gene (reference sequence). This CDR3 has 16 amino acids. CDR3 nucleotide sequence: TGTGCCAGCACTACCGGGACTAGCGGGAGGATAAATGAGCAGTTCTTC. It is translated as CASTTGTSGRINEQFF.

The chain has TRBV11-1 and TRBJ2-5; 10 bases match TRBD2. Germline CDR1 SGHAT, CDR2 FQDESV (reference sequence). J lost 5 bases, V lost 4 bases, and 13 bases had no gene match. The CDR3 consists of 17 residues. The CDR3 loop is CASSSPILLAGWETQYF. In nucleotides, the CDR3 is TGTGCCAGCAGCTCGCCGATTCTACTAGCGGGATGGGAGACCCAGTACTTC.

This chain uses TRBV15 with TRBJ1-1; 8 nucleotides line up with TRBD1. The CDR3 contains 14 residues. V lost 5 bases to trimming and J lost 5 bases; unmatched junction nucleotides: 7. Germline CDR1 LNHNV, CDR2 YYDKDF (reference sequence). The CDR3: CATSRGQGGTEAFF. CDR3 bases: TGTGCCACCAGCCGTGGACAGGGTGGGACTGAAGCTTTCTTT.

The rearrangement uses TRBV19 and TRBJ2-5; 12 bases align to TRBD1. V lost 6 bases, J lost 5 bases, and 7 bases stayed unmatched. The CDR3 length is 15 residues. From germline, CDR1 is LNHDA and CDR2 SQIVND (reference sequence). DNA for the CDR3: TGTGCCAGTAGATCGGGACAGGGGGCCTGGGAGACCCAGTACTTC. Translating gives CASRSGQGAWETQYF.

CDR3 DNA sequence: TGTGCCAGCAGCTCCTCGGGACTAGCGGGGCAAGAGACCCAGTACTTC. Its protein product is CASSSSGLAGQETQYF. The gene calls are TRBV7-6 and TRBJ2-5, with 13 bases lining up with TRBD2. CDR3 size: 16 residues. The trim removed 4 bases at V and 2 bases at J, leaving 4 bases unmatched. Germline-derived CDR1 and CDR2 are SGHVS and FNYEAQ.

The genes are TRBV2 and TRBJ1-4; D might be TRBD1 (6 bases). Germline V gene data show CDR1 as SNHLY and CDR2 as FYNNEI. V was shortened by 6 bases and J by 0 bases, with 11 bases between the two germline ends. This CDR3 comprises 15 residues. The CDR3 coding sequence is TGTGCCAGCAGAGGATACAGGGCAACTAATGAAAAACTGTTTTTT. Translating gives CASRGYRATNEKLFF.

This CDR3 reads CASSQNPSGSSTDTQYF. The CDR3 region has the DNA TGCGCCAGCAGCCAGAACCCTAGCGGATCTAGCACAGATACGCAGTATTTT. The chain uses TRBV4-1 and TRBJ2-3; TRBD2 agrees at 7 bases. Germline lookup yields CDR1 MGHRA and CDR2 YSYEKL. The junction had 9 bases not matched to a gene; V was cut back by 3 bases and J by 0 bases. The CDR3 runs 17 residues.

In nucleotides, the CDR3 is TGCGCCAGCAGCTTGCAGACAGGAAATGAAAAACTGTTTTTT. It yields the protein CASSLQTGNEKLFF. V usage is TRBV5-1 and J usage is TRBJ1-4, with D maybe TRBD1 (6 bases). CDR1 and CDR2 from the germline V gene are SGHRS and YFSETQ. The CDR3 totals 14 residues. Trimming took off 1 base at V and 5 bases at J, with 9 bases between the two ends.

The chain employs TRBV4-2 and TRBJ2-5; 10 positions match TRBD2. This CDR3 is 14 amino acids long. The germline CDR1 and CDR2 sequences are LGHNA and YNFKEQ. Unmatched junction bases numbered 0, after V lost 1 base and J lost 4 bases. The CDR3 DNA follows: TGTGCCAGCAGCCAAGGACTAGCGGGAGAGACCCAGTACTTC. Its translation: CASSQGLAGETQYF.

This chain connects TRBV6-5 to TRBJ2-5; D might be TRBD1 (6 bases). Germline CDR1 is MNHEY and CDR2 is SVGAGI. Trimming shortened V by 2 bases and J by 5 bases, and 15 bases separated the two germline ends. The CDR3 runs 15 residues. The CDR3 nucleotides read TGTGCCAGCAGTTACGACCTAAACAGGGATGAGACCCAGTACTTC. This codes for CASSYDLNRDETQYF.

The chain combines TRBV19 with TRBJ1-4; 8 bases match TRBD1. This CDR3 is 16 amino acids long. Germline values: CDR1 LNHDA, CDR2 SQIVND (reference sequence). The junction had 8 bases not matched to a gene; V was cut back by 5 bases and J by 3 bases. CDR3 DNA sequence: TGTGCCAGTAGTGGGGCGGAGGGACAGGCTAATGAAAAACTGTTTTTT. It codes for CASSGAEGQANEKLFF.

This chain connects TRBV4-1 to TRBJ2-1; D remains ambiguous. The CDR3 spans 17 residues. Germline V gene lookup returns CDR1 MGHRA and CDR2 YSYEKL. V dropped 0 bases and J dropped 4 bases, with 16 bases sitting between them. CDR3: CASSQDVERGNYNEQFF. In DNA form, the CDR3 reads TGCGCCAGCAGCCAAGATGTGGAAAGAGGAAATTACAATGAGCAGTTCTTC.

The J gene is TRBJ1-5, the V gene TRBV7-3; D might be TRBD1 (6 bases). CDR3 size: 16 residues. Between the trimmed V and J ends, which lost 1 base and 0 bases, there was a span of 10 bases. From germline, CDR1 is SGHTA and CDR2 FQGTGA. CDR3 residues: CASSLNWTVSNQPQHF. DNA of the CDR3: TGTGCCAGCAGCTTAAACTGGACAGTTAGCAATCAGCCCCAGCATTTT.

The chain combines TRBV5-1 with TRBJ2-3; D possibly corresponds to TRBD1 (5 bases). Trimming took 0 bases from V and 1 from J, leaving 6 bases between them. The germline V gene encodes CDR1 SGHRS and CDR2 YFSETQ. The CDR3 is made up of 14 amino acids. CDR3 DNA: TGCGCCAGCAGCTTGGCACAGGGCACAGATACGCAGTATTTT. Translation: CASSLAQGTDTQYF.

V usage is TRBV7-2 and J usage is TRBJ2-1, with D possibly TRBD2 on 6 matching bases. Trimming stripped 4 bases from V and 10 bases from J, with 20 bases between. The CDR3 has 15 amino acids. Germline CDR1 and CDR2: SGHTA and FQGNSA. As DNA, the CDR3 is TGTGCCAGCAGCTCGCCCCGGGGGAGATTTGAGGAGCAGTTCTTC. It is translated as CASSSPRGRFEEQFF.

This clone has a single count. The chain couples TRBV27 to TRBJ1-2; D perhaps matches TRBD1 (6 bases). V was trimmed by 5 bases and J by 2 bases, leaving 12 bases between them. This CDR3 comprises 14 residues. Germline V gene sequence: CDR1 MNHEY, CDR2 SMNVEV (reference sequence). The CDR3 DNA follows: TGTGCCAGCAGTCGACAGGACACCAACTATGGCTACACCTTC. Residues: CASSRQDTNYGYTF.

The chain employs TRBV7-3 and TRBJ2-2, with 8 bases that match TRBD1. The CDR3 length is 14 residues. V trimming: 4 bases; J trimming: 5 bases; junction bases outside the gene matches: 3. Germline values: CDR1 SGHTA, CDR2 FQGTGA. The CDR3 is CASSWTGRTGELFF. The CDR3 region has the DNA TGTGCCAGCAGCTGGACAGGGCGGACCGGGGAGCTGTTTTTT.

The chain employs TRBV7-3 and TRBJ1-1; weak D call: TRBD1 (5 bases). The CDR3 has 13 residues. CDR1 SGHTA and CDR2 FQGTGA come from the germline V gene. With 8 bases removed from V and 3 bases from J, the gap between germline ends came to 13 bases. CDR3 bases: TGTGCCAGCTTCGGGGGTCGGCACACTGAAGCTTTCTTT. It codes for CASFGGRHTEAFF.